Presented here are 20 T cell receptor beta chains from one specimen sequenced in a study of CD4 T cells in relation to SARS-CoV-2 and coronaviruses. Before the COVID-19 pandemic, during about 2010-2018, CD4+ T cells were taken from unexposed donors. After approximately ten days of culture, CD4+ T cells were isolated. The repertoire was sequenced with immunoSEQ multiplex PCR; TCRdb's copy has only in-frame clones and lacks some. The sample has roughly 25,000 clones, roughly 80% seen once. The antigens these receptors bind are not known. The specimen sequenced was CD4+ T cells from PBMCs, cultured in vitro. These receptors were taken from a human donor in good health.

CDR3 region: CASSGYRDTQYF. For the CDR3, the DNA is TGTGCCAGCAGCGGTTATAGAGATACGCAGTATTTT. The rearrangement links TRBV7-2 to TRBJ2-3; D remains unclear. From germline, CDR1 is SGHTA and CDR2 FQGNSA. The V end lost 5 bases, the J end lost 5 bases, and 8 bases lay between the germline ends. The length of the CDR3 is 12 residues. Based on the CDR3 plus reference TRBV7-2 and TRBJ2-3, the full variable domain is GAGVSQSPSNKVTEKGKDVELRCDPISGHTALYWYRQSLGQGLEFLIYFQGNSAPDKSGLPSDRFSAERTGGSVSTLTIQRTQQEDSAVYLCASSGYRDTQYFGPGTRLTVL.

A few counts support this clone. The J gene is TRBJ2-3, the V gene TRBV5-1, with D uncertain. Germline V gene data show CDR1 as SGHRS and CDR2 as YFSETQ. This CDR3 is 13 amino acids long. Trimming cost V 0 bases and J 2 bases, with 4 bases left between them. The DNA for the CDR3 is TGCGCCAGCAGCTTGGACAACACAGATACGCAGTATTTT. Amino acid sequence: CASSLDNTDTQYF. Using reference TRBV5-1 and TRBJ2-3 for the parts outside the CDR3, the full variable domain is KAGVTQTPRYLIKTRGQQVTLSCSPISGHRSVSWYQQTPGQGLQFLFEYFSETQRNKGNFPGRFSGRQFSNSRSEMNVSTLELGDSALYLCASSLDNTDTQYFGPGTRLTVL.

V is TRBV11-2 and J is TRBJ2-1, with 10 bases aligning to TRBD2. The CDR3 is 15 residues long. With V trimmed by 4 bases and J by 7 bases, 7 bases remained unmatched. Germline V gene sequence: CDR1 SGHAT, CDR2 FQNNGV. This chain's CDR3 is CASSSSSGSENEQFF. The CDR3 DNA reads TGTGCCAGCAGCTCATCTAGCGGGAGCGAAAATGAGCAGTTCTTC.

This chain links TRBV21-1 with TRBJ1-6. TRBV21-1 represents a pseudogene. This CDR3 has 14 amino acids. CDR3 DNA: TGTGCCAGCGTAGGTGGCTCCTATAATTCACCCCTCCACTTT. Encoded protein: CASVGGSYNSPLHF.

V is TRBV24-1 and J is TRBJ1-2; TRBD1 agrees at 12 bases. Trimming took 4 bases from V and 8 from J; bases not matched to a gene: 4. Germline lookup yields CDR1 KGHDR and CDR2 SFDVKD. The CDR3 loop spans 14 amino acids. CDR3 in DNA: TGTGCCACCAGTGACCCCGGGACAGGGGGCGGCTACACCTTC. This gives the protein CATSDPGTGGGYTF.

V gene TRBV7-3 combines with J gene TRBJ1-3, with D uncertain. Trimming took off 2 bases at V and 0 bases at J, with 11 bases between the two ends. Per germline, CDR1 SGHTA and CDR2 FQGTGA. This CDR3 is built from 16 residues. The CDR3 is CASSLVGGNSGNTIYF. In nucleotides, the CDR3 is TGTGCCAGCAGCTTAGTTGGAGGCAACTCTGGAAACACCATATATTTT.

This rearrangement joins TRBV5-6 to TRBJ1-5; D remains unclear. The CDR3 length is 12 residues. The germline gives CDR1 SGHDT, CDR2 YYEEEE. V lost 0 bases, J lost 9 bases, and 7 bases lay in between. The CDR3 DNA follows: TGTGCCAGCAGCTTGGCCACGGGGCCCCAGCATTTT. Translated, it gives CASSLATGPQHF.

The genes are TRBV3-1 (or the pseudogene TRBV3-2) and TRBJ2-6; possible D gene TRBD1, 5 bases. Trimming stripped 1 base from V and 2 bases from J, with 9 bases between. This CDR3 comprises 16 residues. The germline V gene encodes CDR1 LGHDT and CDR2 YNNKEL (reference sequence). The DNA of the CDR3 is TGTGCCAGCAGCCAAGTCCCAGGGACTGGGGCCAACGTCCTGACTTTC. Its protein is CASSQVPGTGANVLTF.

V and J are TRBV19 and TRBJ2-5; possible D gene TRBD2, 6 bases. The length of the CDR3 is 13 residues. Germline CDR1 reads LNHDA; CDR2 reads SQIVND (reference sequence). Trimming cost V 5 bases and J 5 bases, with 12 bases left between them. The CDR3 spells CASSSNAGETQYF. The CDR3 DNA is TGTGCCAGTAGTTCCAACGCGGGGGAGACCCAGTACTTC.

The rearrangement joins TRBV10-3 to TRBJ1-2; TRBD1 matches 9 bases. CDR3 length equals 13 residues. Germline values: CDR1 ENHRY, CDR2 SYGVKD. V trimming: 4 bases; J trimming: 5 bases; junction bases outside the gene matches: 2. Here the CDR3 reads CAISGTGEYGYTF. CDR3 in DNA: TGTGCCATCAGTGGGACAGGGGAATATGGCTACACCTTC.

This sequence joins TRBV7-2 and TRBJ1-2; TRBD1 aligns across 8 bases. CDR3 size: 15 residues. V dropped 5 bases and J dropped 7; count of bases not matched to a gene: 12. Germline lookup yields CDR1 SGHTA and CDR2 FQGNSA. CDR3 sequence: CASSPLQGADSGYTF. The CDR3 nucleotides read TGTGCCAGCAGCCCTCTCCAGGGGGCGGATAGTGGCTACACCTTC.

The chain employs TRBV28 and TRBJ1-3; 9 nucleotides line up with TRBD1. CDR3 length: 15 residues. Per the germline V gene, CDR1 is MDHEN and CDR2 is SYDVKM. The V segment lost 4 bases and the J segment 5 bases; nucleotides outside the gene matches: 6. CDR3 nucleotides: TGTGCCAGCAGTTCAACAGGGGGCGGGCGAAACACCATATATTTT. Protein: CASSSTGGGRNTIYF. Using reference TRBV28 and TRBJ1-3 for the parts outside the CDR3, the full variable domain is DVKVTQSSRYLVKRTGEKVFLECVQDMDHENMFWYRQDPGLGLRLIYFSYDVKMKEKGDIPEGYSVSREKKERFSLILESASTNQTSMYLCASSSTGGGRNTIYFGEGSWLTVV.

This sequence joins TRBV7-8 and TRBJ2-5; D perhaps matches TRBD2 (7 bases). The ends were cut back, 7 bases at V and 5 bases at J, with 23 bases in the middle. Germline V gives CDR1 SGHVS, CDR2 FQNEAQ. This CDR3 has 16 amino acids. CDR3 in amino acids: CASISGRGPRFETQYF. The CDR3 nucleotides are TGTGCCAGCATTTCGGGGCGGGGGCCGAGATTCGAGACCCAGTACTTC.

This clone was found once. This chain links TRBV6-5 with TRBJ2-7; D gene unclear. Germline V gives CDR1 MNHEY, CDR2 SVGAGI. There are 13 residues in the CDR3. Trimming removed 6 bases from V and 1 base from J, with 10 bases in between. CDR3 nucleotides: TGTGCCAGCAGCGCTTTGGGTTCCTACGAGCAGTACTTC. This encodes CASSALGSYEQYF.

The genes are TRBV11-1 and TRBJ2-1; D perhaps matches TRBD1 (5 bases). From germline, CDR1 is SGHAT and CDR2 FQDESV (reference sequence). The CDR3 length is 15 residues. Trimming removed 5 bases at V and 4 bases at J, with 15 bases between. The CDR3 sequence is CASSGQGVGYNEQFF. The DNA of the CDR3 is TGTGCCAGCAGCGGTCAAGGGGTGGGGTACAATGAGCAGTTCTTC.

In nucleotides, the CDR3 is TGCGCCAGCAGCCTAAGCCCCCCTAGCGGGGGCCCTAGCACAGATACGCAGTATTTT. Protein: CASSLSPPSGGPSTDTQYF. The V and J genes are TRBV4-1 and TRBJ2-3; TRBD2 matches at 10 bases. J gave up 0 bases and V 4 bases, and 13 bases lay outside the gene matches. Germline-derived CDR1 and CDR2 are MGHRA and YSYEKL. The CDR3 is made up of 19 amino acids.

The chain links TRBV7-2 to TRBJ2-1; the match to TRBD2 covers 9 bases. The V segment lost 1 base and the J segment 8 bases; nucleotides outside the gene matches: 6. Per the germline V gene, CDR1 is SGHTA and CDR2 is FQGNSA. The CDR3 covers 15 residues. CDR3 protein: CASSLGSGSQYEQFF. CDR3 sequence (DNA): TGTGCCAGCAGCTTAGGTAGCGGGAGTCAGTATGAGCAGTTCTTC.

The V and J genes are TRBV7-9 and TRBJ2-7; D may be TRBD2 (5 bases). This CDR3 has 13 amino acids. V lost 7 bases and J lost 4, with 14 bases in between. CDR1 is SEHNR, CDR2 FQNEAQ, per germline (reference sequence). CDR3 sequence (DNA): TGTGCCAGCAACCGGGCCTCGGGGTACGAGCAGTACTTC. This translates into CASNRASGYEQYF. Full variable domain (remainder filled in from reference TRBV7-9 and TRBJ2-7): DTGVSQNPRHKITKRGQNVTFRCDPISEHNRLYWYRQTLGQGPEFLTYFQNEAQLEKSRLLSDRFSAERPKGSFSTLEIQRTEQGDSAMYLCASNRASGYEQYFGPGTRLTVT.

V gene TRBV9 combines with J gene TRBJ2-7; unclear D gene. Germline V gene lookup returns CDR1 SGDLS and CDR2 YYNGEE. Trimming took 4 bases from V and 4 from J, leaving 18 bases between them. The CDR3 length is 15 residues. CDR3 DNA sequence: TGTGCCAGCAGCCCACACGGGTCCGCGTGGTACGAGCAGTACTTC. Amino acid sequence: CASSPHGSAWYEQYF.

This clone came up a few times. The gene calls are TRBV2 and TRBJ2-1; a weak D match, TRBD1 (5 bases). The CDR3 is 15 amino acids. In germline, CDR1 is SNHLY, CDR2 FYNNEI. Trimming cost V 5 bases and J 0 bases, with 11 bases left between them. The CDR3 coding sequence is TGTGCCAGCAGTTGGGGCTTAAGCTCCTACAATGAGCAGTTCTTC. This gives the protein CASSWGLSSYNEQFF.